The sequence of this T cell receptor (beta chain) was determined in a study of CD8 T cells in Susac syndrome. The authors reverse transcribed roughly 0.5 to 1 ug RNA with random hexamers. TCRdb reanalysed the immunoSEQ multiplex PCR reads using MiXCR and keeps one entry per CDR3 protein. The sample has more than 110,000 distinct CDR3 sequences, 95% seen once. Trimming pared 5 bases from V and 10 bases from J, leaving 4 bases between. Germline CDR1 is SGDLS and CDR2 is YYNGEE. The CDR3 is 10 residues long. The genes are TRBV9 and TRBJ2-6, with unresolved D. Material for sequencing was CD4+ T cells from PBMCs. The TCR was taken from a human donor with Susac syndrome. The CDR3 region has the DNA TGTGCCAGCAGGGGGAACGTCCTGACTTTC. It specifies CASRGNVLTF. Full variable domain (missing parts from reference TRBV9 and TRBJ2-6): DSGVTQTPKHLITATGQRVTLRCSPRSGDLSVYWYQQSLDQGLQFLIQYYNGEERAKGNILERFSAQQFPDLHSELNLSSLELGDSALYFCASRGNVLTFGAGSRLTVL.